Listed below are T cell receptor beta chains from one sample, sequenced in a study of tumor-infiltrating lymphocytes in primary liver carcinoma. In TCRdb, the multiplex PCR reads were re-called with MiXCR into one record per CDR3 protein. The sample contains around 190,000 distinct CDR3 sequences, around four fifths of which appear only once. The sequenced sample was tumor tissue from primary liver carcinoma. The receptor source for this set is a man aged 40-55 years with primary liver carcinoma and hepatitis B virus infection. Both conserved end residues are part of each CDR3. A D gene is named only where the DNA matches it firmly. Clone size is shown for a subset of rows, as once, few, many or a class of expanded clone.

j_call d_call v_call clone_size cdr3_nt cdr3_aa
TRBJ1-6 NA TRBV20-1 NA TGCAGTGCTAGGCCGAGAGGGAATTCACCCCTCCACTTT CSARPRGNSPLHF
TRBJ1-4 TRBD1 TRBV20-1 NA TGCAGTGCCCCGGAACAGGGGAGTGAAAAACTGTTTTTT CSAPEQGSEKLFF
TRBJ2-1 TRBD2 TRBV6-6 NA TGTGCCAGCAGTCCGACCACAGCGGGAGGCGACAATGAGCAGCTCTTC CASSPTTAGGDNEQLF
TRBJ2-2 TRBD2 TRBV11-2 NA TGTGCCAGCAACAGGAGCGGGAGGCCCGGGGAGCTGTTTTTT CASNRSGRPGELFF
TRBJ2-1 NA TRBV5-4 NA TGTGCCAGCAGCCCCGGCGGAGGGGGCTATGTGAATGAACACTTCTTT CASSPGGGGYVNEHFF
TRBJ2-4 NA TRBV30 NA TGTGCCGTTGAGAGTTCGGTAGCCAAAAACATTCAGTGCTTC CAVESSVAKNIQCF
TRBJ2-6 NA TRBV11-2 NA TGTGACAGTAGCATGGGGGGAGACAGGGCCATTTCCCTCCCTGGGGCCAACGTCCTGACTTTC CDSSMGGDRAISLPGANVLTF
TRBJ2-5 NA TRBV29-1 NA TGCAGCGTTGAGACTGGGGGCGGAAAGATCCAGTACTTC CSVETGGGKIQYF
TRBJ1-1 NA TRBV6-2/TRBV6-3 NA TGTACCAGCAGTGGGGGAGCGGAAGCTTTCTTT CTSSGGAEAFF
TRBJ1-1 NA TRBV12-3/TRBV12-4 NA TGTACCAGGAGTTTTGGCATGAACACTGAAGCTTTCTTT CTRSFGMNTEAFF
TRBJ1-2 TRBD1 TRBV12-3/TRBV12-4 many TGTGCCAGCAGTCTGACAGGGCAAGACTATGGCTACACCTTC CASSLTGQDYGYTF
TRBJ2-7 TRBD2 TRBV28 NA TGTGCCAGCAGTACCACCTTAGCGGGAAGGTGGTACGAGCAGTACTTC CASSTTLAGRWYEQYF
TRBJ2-7 TRBD1 TRBV2 NA TGTGCCAGCAGTGAAGGACAGGGCGGTAACTACGAGCAGTACTTC CASSEGQGGNYEQYF
TRBJ1-5 NA TRBV4-1 NA TGCGCCAGCAGTCCCATACATGGGAACAATCAGCCCCAGCATTTT CASSPIHGNNQPQHF
TRBJ2-2 NA TRBV29-1 NA TGCAGCGTTGGGACCAGCGCGATGAACACCGGGGAGCTGTTTTTT CSVGTSAMNTGELFF
TRBJ2-7 NA TRBV28 NA TGTGCCAGCAGTTTTTGGGGCGGGAACATGGTCGAGCAATACTTC CASSFWGGNMVEQYF
TRBJ2-7 NA TRBV11-2 NA TGTACCAGCAGCTTAGATGGACTTCCCTACGAGCAGTACTTC CTSSLDGLPYEQYF
TRBJ2-5 TRBD1 TRBV11-3 few TGTGCCAGTAGCCTCGGGACAGGGGAAAGAGAGATCCAGTACTTC CASSLGTGEREIQYF
TRBJ2-1 NA TRBV20-1 NA TGCAGTGCTAACGCGATGACTGGACGCAATGAGCAATTCTTC CSANAMTGRNEQFF
TRBJ2-1 NA TRBV4-3 many TGCGCCAGCAGCCAAGATCTGCGGAGGGCGTACTACAATGAGCAGTTCTTC CASSQDLRRAYYNEQFF
TRBJ1-5 NA TRBV5-5 NA TGTGCCAGCAGCTCGGCACAGGCGATTAGCAATCAGCCCCAGCATTTT CASSSAQAISNQPQHF
TRBJ2-7 NA TRBV29-1 NA TGCAGCGTTGATGATCCAGGAGGGAGCTCATACGAGCATTACTTC CSVDDPGGSSYEHYF
TRBJ2-5 TRBD1 TRBV6-6 NA TGTGCCAGTAGGGAAACAGGGGGAAATGAGACCCAGTACTTC CASRETGGNETQYF
TRBJ2-1 TRBD1 TRBV6-1 NA TGCGCCAGCAGTGAAGGGACAGGCGATGAGCATTTCTTC CASSEGTGDEHFF
TRBJ2-5 NA TRBV11-2 NA TGTGCCAGCAACTCTTGCTCAATCCAGGGTACTGGGCGGGAGACCCAGTACTTC CASNSCSIQGTGRETQYF
TRBJ2-3 NA TRBV6-2/TRBV6-3 NA TGTGGCAGCAGGCCCTCAACGGATACGCAGTATTTT CGSRPSTDTQYF
TRBJ2-1 NA TRBV5-1 once TGTGCCAGCAGCTTGACAGGCGGGAGTAGACACAATGAGCAGTTCTTC CASSLTGGSRHNEQFF
TRBJ1-2 TRBD1 TRBV6-1 NA TGTGCCATCGACAGGGAAAACCCCTTC CAIDRENPF
TRBJ1-1 TRBD1 TRBV6-6 NA TGTGGCAGCAGCACAGGGGGGACTACTGAAGCTTCCTTC CGSSTGGTTEASF
TRBJ2-4 NA TRBV11-1 NA TGTGCCAGCAGCTTTCCCGGGACCAAAAACATTCAGTACTTC CASSFPGTKNIQYF
TRBJ2-1 NA TRBV11-1 NA TGTGCCAGCAGCCTCCAGGAACCGCTGGACAATGTGCAGTTCTTC CASSLQEPLDNVQFF
TRBJ1-5 TRBD1 TRBV30 NA TGTGCCTCGAGCCAGGGACAGAGCAATCAGCCCCAGCACTTT CASSQGQSNQPQHF
TRBJ2-7 NA TRBV29-1 NA TGCAGCGTCCTACAGACAGGCCACGAGCGGTATTTC CSVLQTGHERYF
TRBJ1-2 TRBD1 TRBV7-8 NA TGTGCCAGCCGTCGCCCGGGACAGGCCTATAGCTACACCTTC CASRRPGQAYSYTF
TRBJ2-6 NA TRBV4-2 NA TGCACCAGCAGCCAAGATGGGTCAGGGCGCAGGGCCAACGTCCTGACTTTC CTSSQDGSGRRANVLTF
TRBJ2-7 TRBD1 TRBV12-3/TRBV12-4 NA TGTGCCAGCAGTTTAGGGCAGGGGGCTGCTTACGAGCAATACTTC CASSLGQGAAYEQYF
TRBJ2-2 TRBD2 TRBV11-2 NA TGTGCCAGTAGCGTAGTGACTAGCGGGGGCACCGGGGAGCTGATTTTT CASSVVTSGGTGELIF
TRBJ2-2 TRBD1 TRBV29-1 NA TGCGGCGCCCAAGGACAGGGTAACACCTGGGAACTGTTTTTT CGAQGQGNTWELFF
TRBJ2-1 NA TRBV6-2/TRBV6-3 NA TGTGCCAGCAATTACGGGACTGATGCTTATGAGCAGTTCTTC CASNYGTDAYEQFF
TRBJ1-4 TRBD1 TRBV28 NA TGTGTCAGCGGTCCGGGACAGTCTGCCGCGGAAAAACTGTTTTTT CVSGPGQSAAEKLFF
TRBJ2-1 NA TRBV6-2/TRBV6-3 NA TGTGCCAGCAGCTCCGGCCCGACTAGCAATGAGCAGTTCTTC CASSSGPTSNEQFF
TRBJ2-6 NA TRBV21-1 NA TGTGCCAGCAGCATCCGGCGACCCGGGGCCAACGTCCTGACTTTC CASSIRRPGANVLTF
TRBJ2-4 NA TRBV29-1 NA TGTAGCGTTGAAGATGCCAGGGCGGCCAAATACATTCAGTACTTC CSVEDARAAKYIQYF
TRBJ2-7 NA TRBV5-4 once TGTGCCAGCAGCTTAGGACAGTGTGACTACGGGCAGTACTTC CASSLGQCDYGQYF